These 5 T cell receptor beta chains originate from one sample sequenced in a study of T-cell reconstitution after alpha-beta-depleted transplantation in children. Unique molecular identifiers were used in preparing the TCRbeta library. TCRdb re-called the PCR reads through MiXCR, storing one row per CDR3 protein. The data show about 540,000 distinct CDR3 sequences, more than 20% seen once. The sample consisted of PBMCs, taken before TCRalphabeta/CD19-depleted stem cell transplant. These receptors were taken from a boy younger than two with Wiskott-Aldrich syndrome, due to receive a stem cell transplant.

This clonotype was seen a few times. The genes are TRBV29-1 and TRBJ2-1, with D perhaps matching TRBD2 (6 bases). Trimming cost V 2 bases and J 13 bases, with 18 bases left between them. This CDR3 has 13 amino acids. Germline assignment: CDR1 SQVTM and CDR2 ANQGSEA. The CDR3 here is CSVEIPSSESQFF. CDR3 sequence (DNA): TGCAGCGTTGAAATCCCCTCTAGCGAGAGTCAGTTCTTC.

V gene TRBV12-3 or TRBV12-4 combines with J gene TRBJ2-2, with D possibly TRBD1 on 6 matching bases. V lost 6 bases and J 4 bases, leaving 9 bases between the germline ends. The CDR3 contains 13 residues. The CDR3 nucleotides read TGTGCCAGCAGCCAGGACAGCACCGGGGAGCTGTTTTTT. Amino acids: CASSQDSTGELFF.

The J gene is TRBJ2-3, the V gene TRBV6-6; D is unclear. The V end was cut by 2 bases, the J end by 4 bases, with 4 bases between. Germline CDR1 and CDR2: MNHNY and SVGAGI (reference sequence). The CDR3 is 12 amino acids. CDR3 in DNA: TGTGCCAGCAGTTACAGGCCAGATACGCAGTATTTT. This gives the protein CASSYRPDTQYF.

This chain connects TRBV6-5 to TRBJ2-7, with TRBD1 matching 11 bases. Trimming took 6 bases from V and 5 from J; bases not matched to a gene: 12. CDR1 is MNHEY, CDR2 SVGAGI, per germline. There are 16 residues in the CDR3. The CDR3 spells CASRYSPDRGPNEQYF. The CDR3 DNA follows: TGTGCCAGCAGGTATTCCCCGGACAGGGGGCCTAACGAGCAGTACTTC.

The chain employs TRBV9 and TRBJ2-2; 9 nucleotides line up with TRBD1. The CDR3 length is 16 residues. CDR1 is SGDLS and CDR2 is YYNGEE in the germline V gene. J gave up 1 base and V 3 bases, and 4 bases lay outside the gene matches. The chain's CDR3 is CASSGTGALNTGELFF. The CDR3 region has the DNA TGTGCCAGCAGCGGGACAGGGGCCCTGAACACCGGGGAGCTGTTTTTT.